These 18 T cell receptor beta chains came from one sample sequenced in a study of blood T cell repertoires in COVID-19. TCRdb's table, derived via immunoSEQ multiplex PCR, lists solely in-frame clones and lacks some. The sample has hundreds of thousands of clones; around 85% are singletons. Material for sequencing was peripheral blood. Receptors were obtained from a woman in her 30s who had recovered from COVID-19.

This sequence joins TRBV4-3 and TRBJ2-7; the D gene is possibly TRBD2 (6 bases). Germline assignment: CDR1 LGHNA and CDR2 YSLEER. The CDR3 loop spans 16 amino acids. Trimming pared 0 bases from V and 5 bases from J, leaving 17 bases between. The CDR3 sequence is CASSQDRVGGGDEQYF. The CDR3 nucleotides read TGCGCCAGCAGCCAAGATCGGGTGGGAGGAGGGGACGAGCAGTACTTC.

CDR3 DNA: TGTGCCATCAGTGGGGGGGGTTCTAACTATGGCTACACCTTC. Translated: CAISGGGSNYGYTF. V and J are TRBV10-3 and TRBJ1-2; D possibly corresponds to TRBD1 (5 bases). Germline V gene lookup returns CDR1 ENHRY and CDR2 SYGVKD. Trimming pared 4 bases from V and 0 bases from J, leaving 9 bases between. This CDR3 contains 14 residues.

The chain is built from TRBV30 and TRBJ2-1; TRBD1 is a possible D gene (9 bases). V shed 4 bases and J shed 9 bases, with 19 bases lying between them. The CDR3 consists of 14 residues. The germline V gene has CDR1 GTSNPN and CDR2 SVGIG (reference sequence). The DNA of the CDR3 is TGTGCCTGGAATGGCGGGGGGACAGGGACTGAGCAGTTCTTC. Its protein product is CAWNGGGTGTEQFF.

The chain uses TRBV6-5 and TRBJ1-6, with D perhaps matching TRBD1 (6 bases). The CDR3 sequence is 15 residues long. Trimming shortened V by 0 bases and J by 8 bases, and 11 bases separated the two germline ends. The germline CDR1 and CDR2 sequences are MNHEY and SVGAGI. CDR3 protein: CASSYSSQGDSPLHF. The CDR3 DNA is TGTGCCAGCAGTTACTCCTCACAGGGCGATTCACCCCTCCACTTT.

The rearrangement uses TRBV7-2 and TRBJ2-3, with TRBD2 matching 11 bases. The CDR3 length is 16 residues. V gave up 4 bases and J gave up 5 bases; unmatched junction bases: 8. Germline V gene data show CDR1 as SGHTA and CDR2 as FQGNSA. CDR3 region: CASSSVSGGAIDTQYF. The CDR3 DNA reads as TGTGCCAGCAGCTCCGTTAGCGGGGGGGCCATAGATACGCAGTATTTT. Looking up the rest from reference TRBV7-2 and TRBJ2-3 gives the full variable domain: GAGVSQSPSNKVTEKGKDVELRCDPISGHTALYWYRQSLGQGLEFLIYFQGNSAPDKSGLPSDRFSAERTGGSVSTLTIQRTQQEDSAVYLCASSSVSGGAIDTQYFGPGTRLTVL.

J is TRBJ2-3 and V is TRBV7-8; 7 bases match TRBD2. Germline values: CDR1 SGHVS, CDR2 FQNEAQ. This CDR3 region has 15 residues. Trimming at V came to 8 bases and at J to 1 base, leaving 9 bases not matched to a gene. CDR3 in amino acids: CASLGKRGGTDTQYF. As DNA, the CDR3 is TGTGCCAGCTTGGGGAAGCGGGGCGGCACAGATACGCAGTATTTT.

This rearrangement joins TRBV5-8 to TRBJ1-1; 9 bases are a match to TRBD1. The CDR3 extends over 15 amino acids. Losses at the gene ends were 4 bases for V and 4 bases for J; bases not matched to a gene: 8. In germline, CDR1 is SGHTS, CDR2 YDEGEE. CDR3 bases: TGTGCCAGCAGCCTAGGACAGGGGTGGAGCACTGAAGCTTTCTTT. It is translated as CASSLGQGWSTEAFF.

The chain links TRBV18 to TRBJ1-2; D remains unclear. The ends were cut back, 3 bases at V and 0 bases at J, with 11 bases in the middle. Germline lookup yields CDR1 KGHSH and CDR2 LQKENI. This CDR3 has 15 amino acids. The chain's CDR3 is CASSPLNPSNYGYTF. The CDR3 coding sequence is TGTGCCAGCTCACCCCTAAACCCATCTAACTATGGCTACACCTTC.

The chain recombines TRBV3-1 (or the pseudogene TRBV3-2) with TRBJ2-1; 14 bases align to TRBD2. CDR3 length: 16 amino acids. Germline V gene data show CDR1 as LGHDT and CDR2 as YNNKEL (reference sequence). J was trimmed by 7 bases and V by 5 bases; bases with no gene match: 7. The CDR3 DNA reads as TGTGCCAGCAGCAAAGGACTAGCGGGGGGACTGAATGAGCAGTTCTTC. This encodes CASSKGLAGGLNEQFF.

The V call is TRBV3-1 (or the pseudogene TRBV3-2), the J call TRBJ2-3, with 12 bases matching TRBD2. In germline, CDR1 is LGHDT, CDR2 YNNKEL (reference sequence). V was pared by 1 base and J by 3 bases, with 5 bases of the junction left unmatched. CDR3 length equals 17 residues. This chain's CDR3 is CASSQALAGGLTDTQYF. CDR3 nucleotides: TGTGCCAGCAGCCAAGCCCTAGCGGGGGGGCTGACAGATACGCAGTATTTT.

CDR3 amino acids: CASSLSQGQGETQYF. The CDR3 coding sequence is TGTGCCAGCAGCTTGTCACAGGGGCAGGGAGAGACCCAGTACTTC. The chain links TRBV5-4 to TRBJ2-5, with TRBD1 matching 7 bases. J lost 4 bases, V lost 1 base, and 7 bases had no gene match. The CDR3 is 15 residues long. The germline V gene has CDR1 SGHNT and CDR2 YYREEE (reference sequence). Full variable domain (remainder filled in from reference TRBV5-4 and TRBJ2-5): ETGVTQSPTHLIKTRGQQVTLRCSSQSGHNTVSWYQQALGQGPQFIFQYYREEENGRGNFPPRFSGLQFPNYSSELNVNALELDDSALYLCASSLSQGQGETQYFGPGTRLLVL.

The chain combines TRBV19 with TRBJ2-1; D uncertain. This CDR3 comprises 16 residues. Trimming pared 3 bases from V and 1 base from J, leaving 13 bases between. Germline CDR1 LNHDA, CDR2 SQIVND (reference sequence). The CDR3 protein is CASSIPWARSYNEQFF. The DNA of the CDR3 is TGTGCCAGTAGTATCCCATGGGCAAGGTCCTACAATGAGCAGTTCTTC.

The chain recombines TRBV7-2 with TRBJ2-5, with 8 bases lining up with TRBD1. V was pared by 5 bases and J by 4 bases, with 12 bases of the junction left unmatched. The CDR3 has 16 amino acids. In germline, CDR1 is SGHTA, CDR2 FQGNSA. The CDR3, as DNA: TGTGCCAGCAGCCTTCGGACAGGGAAAGTTGGAGAGACCCAGTACTTC. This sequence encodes CASSLRTGKVGETQYF.

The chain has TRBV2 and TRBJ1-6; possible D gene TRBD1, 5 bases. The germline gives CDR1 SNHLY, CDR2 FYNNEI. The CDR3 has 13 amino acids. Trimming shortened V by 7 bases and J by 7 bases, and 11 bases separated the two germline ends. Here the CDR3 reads CASILTANSPLHF. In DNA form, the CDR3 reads TGTGCCAGCATCTTGACAGCCAATTCACCCCTCCACTTT.

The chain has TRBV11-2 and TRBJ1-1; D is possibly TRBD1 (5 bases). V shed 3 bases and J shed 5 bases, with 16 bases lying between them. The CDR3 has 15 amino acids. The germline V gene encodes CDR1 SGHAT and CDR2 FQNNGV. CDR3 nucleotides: TGTGCCAGCAGCTTCGCTGGGGCGGCGGGAACTGAAGCTTTCTTT. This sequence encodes CASSFAGAAGTEAFF.

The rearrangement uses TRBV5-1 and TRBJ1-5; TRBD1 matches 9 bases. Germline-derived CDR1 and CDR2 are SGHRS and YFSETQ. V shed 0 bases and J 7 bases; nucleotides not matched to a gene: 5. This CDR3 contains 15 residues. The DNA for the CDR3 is TGCGCCAGCAGCTTGGACACAGGGGGCGCCCAGCCCCAGCATTTT. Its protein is CASSLDTGGAQPQHF.

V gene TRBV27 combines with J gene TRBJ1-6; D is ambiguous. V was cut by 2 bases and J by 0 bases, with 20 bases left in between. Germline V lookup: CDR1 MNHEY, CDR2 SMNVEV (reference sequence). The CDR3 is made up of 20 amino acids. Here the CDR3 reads CASSLVGFGGMSSYNSPLHF. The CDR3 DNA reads TGTGCCAGCAGTTTAGTTGGGTTTGGCGGAATGAGCTCCTATAATTCACCCCTCCACTTT.

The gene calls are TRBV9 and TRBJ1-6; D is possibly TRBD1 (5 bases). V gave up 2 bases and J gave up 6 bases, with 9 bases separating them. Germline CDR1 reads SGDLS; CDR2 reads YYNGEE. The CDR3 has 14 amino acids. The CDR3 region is CASSVEGSNSPLHF. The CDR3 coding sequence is TGTGCCAGCAGCGTGGAGGGGAGTAATTCACCCCTCCACTTT.